The rows below give T cell receptor beta chains drawn from one sample of a study of cytomegalovirus exposure and HLA in healthy donors. Produced via immunoSEQ multiplex PCR; TCRdb's table is partial and in-frame only. The profile shows just over 60,000 clones, more than 70% of them singletons. Sequencing was performed on PBMCs. The receptors derive from a man younger than 35 in good health and CMV-seronegative. The CDR3 runs from the conserved cysteine through the conserved F or W. The order of the fields is D gene, J gene, clone size, V gene, CDR3 protein, CDR3 DNA. A D gene is named only where the DNA matches it firmly. Clone size appears in some rows only: once, few, many, or a class for an expanded clone.

TRBD1 TRBJ1-2 . TRBV5-4 CASSLWGTGDGYTF TGTGCCAGCAGCTTGTGGGGGACAGGGGATGGCTACACCTTC
. TRBJ2-7 . TRBV5-6 CASSLSPGPPYEQYF TGTGCCAGCAGCTTATCGCCCGGTCCCCCCTACGAGCAGTACTTC
TRBD1 TRBJ2-7 . TRBV18 CASSLITTGAGDEQYF TGTGCCAGCTCACTCATAACTACAGGGGCTGGGGACGAGCAGTACTTC
. TRBJ1-5 . TRBV5-4 CASSLWGEPQHF TGTGCCAGCAGCTTGTGGGGGGAGCCCCAGCATTTT
TRBD1 TRBJ1-6 . TRBV5-1 CASTSGTAYNSPLHF TGCGCCAGCACGTCCGGGACAGCCTATAATTCACCCCTCCACTTT
. TRBJ2-2 . TRBV6-5 CASSRDWAETGELFF TGTGCCAGCAGCCGGGATTGGGCAGAGACCGGGGAGCTGTTTTTT
. TRBJ1-1 . TRBV2 CASIPQGSGGTEAFF TGTGCCAGCATTCCACAGGGCTCCGGCGGGACTGAAGCTTTCTTT
TRBD1 TRBJ1-6 . TRBV7-9 CASSPSGQGNSPLHF TGTGCCAGCAGCCCATCTGGACAGGGGAATTCACCCCTCCACTTT
TRBD1 TRBJ1-6 . TRBV9 CASSQRQGASGNSPLHF TGTGCCAGCAGCCAACGGCAGGGGGCTTCGGGTAATTCACCCCTCCACTTT
TRBD1 TRBJ1-6 . TRBV4-1 CASSHPTGVVDSPLHF TGCGCCAGCAGCCACCCTACAGGGGTAGTAGATTCACCCCTCCACTTT
. TRBJ2-2 . TRBV11-2 CASSMTSYTGELFF TGTGCCAGCAGCATGACTAGTTACACCGGGGAGCTGTTTTTT
. TRBJ2-7 . TRBV19 CASSYTPGGEQYF TGTGCCAGTAGTTACACGCCGGGTGGAGAGCAGTACTTC
. TRBJ2-3 . TRBV15 CATSRVTGPDTQYF TGTGCCACCAGCAGAGTCACAGGCCCAGATACGCAGTATTTT
. TRBJ1-5 . TRBV28 CASSFRGKPGPQHF TGTGCCAGCAGCTTCCGGGGAAAGCCGGGGCCCCAGCATTTT
. TRBJ2-1 . TRBV7-7 CASSLRGNSYNEQFF TGTGCTAGCAGCTTAAGAGGTAACTCCTACAATGAGCAGTTCTTC
. TRBJ2-7 once TRBV6-5 CASRRPGQIEYEQYF TGTGCCAGCAGGCGACCCGGACAGATCGAATACGAGCAGTACTTC
TRBD1 TRBJ1-5 once TRBV7-9 CASSHHKNTGGGNQPQHF TGTGCCAGCAGCCATCATAAAAATACAGGGGGCGGTAATCAGCCCCAGCATTTT
TRBD1 TRBJ2-7 . TRBV18 CASSPRRTGDPYEQYF TGTGCCAGCTCACCACGCCGGACAGGGGACCCCTACGAGCAGTACTTC
. TRBJ2-5 . TRBV28 CASSFPTDFQETQYF TGTGCCAGCAGTTTTCCGACGGACTTCCAAGAGACCCAGTACTTC
. TRBJ2-1 . TRBV12-5 CASAEGPYNEQFF TGTGCTAGTGCCGAGGGTCCCTACAATGAGCAGTTCTTC
. TRBJ2-7 . TRBV4-1 CASSRGRSYEQYF TGCGCCAGCAGCCGGGGGCGCTCCTACGAGCAGTACTTC
. TRBJ2-5 . TRBV6-1 CASSGQGSSQTQYF TGTGCCAGCAGTGGTCAGGGATCGAGTCAGACCCAGTACTTC
. TRBJ1-5 . TRBV7-6 CASSLDRASTGPQHF TGTGCCAGCAGCTTAGACAGGGCCTCCACAGGTCCCCAGCATTTT
TRBD2 TRBJ2-2 . TRBV14 CASQRGEYTGELFF TGTGCCAGCCAGCGGGGGGAATACACCGGGGAGCTGTTTTTT
. TRBJ1-2 . TRBV6-5 CASSRGTSYGYTF TGTGCCAGCAGCCGGGGGACCTCCTATGGCTACACCTTC
. TRBJ1-6 . TRBV6-1 CASSELRGRDSPLHF TGTGCCAGCAGTGAATTGCGGGGTAGGGATTCACCCCTCCACTTT
TRBD1 TRBJ1-6 . TRBV30 CAWVGQGAFALHF TGTGCCTGGGTGGGACAGGGGGCTTTCGCCCTCCACTTT
. TRBJ2-3 . TRBV7-3 CASSLGHSTDTQYF TGTGCCAGCAGCTTAGGGCATTCCACAGATACGCAGTATTTT
. TRBJ1-5 . TRBV7-2 CASSLGGHLNQPQHF TGTGCCAGCAGCTTGGGAGGACACCTTAATCAGCCCCAGCATTTT
. TRBJ2-3 once TRBV27 CASRFPGTDTQYF TGTGCCAGCAGGTTTCCAGGGACAGATACGCAGTATTTT
TRBD2 TRBJ2-1 . TRBV27 CASEGLAGGHEQFF TGTGCCAGCGAGGGACTAGCGGGGGGGCATGAGCAGTTCTTC
TRBD2 TRBJ2-2 . TRBV30 CAWAAGGTGELFF TGTGCCTGGGCGGCCGGGGGGACCGGGGAGCTGTTTTTT
. TRBJ2-7 . TRBV11-2 CASSLTGSPYEQYF TGTGCCAGCAGCCTCACAGGGAGTCCCTACGAGCAGTACTTC
TRBD1 TRBJ1-5 . TRBV28 CASREQGDQPQHF TGTGCCAGCAGGGAACAGGGGGATCAGCCCCAGCATTTT
TRBD1 TRBJ1-1 . TRBV28 CASDRGLGEAFF TGTGCCTCCGACAGGGGGCTCGGTGAAGCTTTCTTT
. TRBJ1-3 . TRBV9 CASSVATGSGNTIYF TGTGCCAGCAGCGTAGCAACGGGCTCTGGAAACACCATATATTTT
. TRBJ2-7 . TRBV4-2 CASSQEGRETYEQYF TGTGCCAGCAGCCAAGAAGGCAGGGAAACCTACGAGCAGTACTTC
. TRBJ2-1 . TRBV9 CASSVAQARGQNEQFF TGTGCCAGCAGCGTAGCTCAGGCGCGGGGGCAGAATGAGCAGTTCTTC
TRBD1 TRBJ1-6 . TRBV28 CASSSGQVPYNSPLHF TGTGCCAGCAGCTCCGGACAGGTACCCTATAATTCACCCCTCCACTTT
. TRBJ1-1 . TRBV6-1 CASRIPPGSTEAFF TGTGCCAGCAGAATCCCCCCAGGGTCCACTGAAGCTTTCTTT
TRBD1 TRBJ2-7 . TRBV5-1 CASGTGGYEQYF TGCGCCAGCGGGACAGGGGGCTACGAGCAGTACTTC
TRBD1 TRBJ1-2 once TRBV28 CASREGARGYTF TGTGCCAGCAGAGAGGGGGCGAGAGGCTACACCTTC
TRBD2 TRBJ2-5 . TRBV6-5 CASSYSAGGQETQYF TGTGCCAGCAGTTACTCCGCGGGGGGGCAGGAGACCCAGTACTTC
. TRBJ1-1 . TRBV6-5 CASSPNQGTEAFF TGTGCCAGCAGTCCAAACCAGGGGACTGAAGCTTTCTTT
. TRBJ2-2 . TRBV4-1 CASSQRQGRTGELFF TGCGCCAGCAGCCAAAGGCAGGGTAGAACCGGGGAGCTGTTTTTT
. TRBJ1-5 . TRBV30 CAWSVVQGSNQPQHF TGTGCCTGGAGTGTAGTCCAGGGCAGCAATCAGCCCCAGCATTTT
. TRBJ1-4 . TRBV4-1 CASSQTGNEKLFF TGCGCCAGCAGCCAGACAGGCAATGAAAAACTGTTTTTT
TRBD1 TRBJ1-3 . TRBV6-5 CASSRGTAGNTIYF TGTGCCAGCAGTCGCGGGACAGCTGGAAACACCATATATTTT